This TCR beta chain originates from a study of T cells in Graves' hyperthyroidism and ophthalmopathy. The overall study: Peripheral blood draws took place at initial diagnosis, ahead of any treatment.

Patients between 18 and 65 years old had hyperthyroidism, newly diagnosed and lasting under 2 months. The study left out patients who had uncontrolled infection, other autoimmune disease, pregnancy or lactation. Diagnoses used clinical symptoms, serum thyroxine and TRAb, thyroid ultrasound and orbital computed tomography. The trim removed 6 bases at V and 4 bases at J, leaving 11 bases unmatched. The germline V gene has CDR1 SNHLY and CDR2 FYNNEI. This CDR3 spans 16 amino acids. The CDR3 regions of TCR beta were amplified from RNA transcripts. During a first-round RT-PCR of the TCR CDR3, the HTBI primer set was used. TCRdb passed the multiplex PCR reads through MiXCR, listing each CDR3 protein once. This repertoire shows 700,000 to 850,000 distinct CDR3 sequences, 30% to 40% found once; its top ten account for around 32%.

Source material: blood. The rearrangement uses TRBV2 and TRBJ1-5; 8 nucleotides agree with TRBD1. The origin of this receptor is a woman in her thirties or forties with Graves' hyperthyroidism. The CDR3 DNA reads TGTGCCAGCAGCGTAACCGGGACAGGAGCAAATCAGCCCCAGCATTTT. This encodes CASSVTGTGANQPQHF.